Listed here are 30 T cell receptor beta chains from one sample, sequenced in a study of T cell repertoires in cytomegalovirus infection. One entry per CDR3 protein results from TCRdb running MiXCR on the reads. The sample contains around 210,000 distinct CDR3 sequences, 6.5% of which appear only once. The sequenced material came from PBMCs. The receptors stem from a human donor in good health (CMV status not recorded). Some clones in this sample may be carry-over from other donors' samples.

This clonotype was recorded at least ten times. The V call is TRBV20-1, the J call TRBJ2-5, with TRBD1 matching 7 bases. Germline-derived CDR1 and CDR2 are DFQATT and SNEGSKA (reference sequence). J gave up 4 bases and V 4 bases, and 6 bases lay outside the gene matches. This CDR3 is built from 13 residues. Here the CDR3 reads CSATPTGRETQYF. The CDR3 region has the DNA TGCAGTGCTACCCCGACAGGGAGAGAGACCCAGTACTTC.

This clonotype was seen many times. The chain carries TRBV7-2 and TRBJ1-2; D is uncertain. From germline, CDR1 is SGHTA and CDR2 FQGNSA. Between the trimmed V and J ends, which lost 2 bases and 8 bases, there was a span of 12 bases. This CDR3 is 13 amino acids long. The CDR3 nucleotides are TGTGCCAGCAGCTTAAGCAACGGCGAAGGCTACACCTTC. Translating it yields CASSLSNGEGYTF.

There are many counts of this clonotype. J is TRBJ1-5 and V is TRBV7-2; D not resolved. The V end was cut by 2 bases, the J end by 9 bases, with 14 bases between. The CDR3 runs to 14 residues. CDR1 is SGHTA, CDR2 FQGNSA, per germline. CDR3 loop: CASSLNAGPGPQHF. The CDR3 DNA reads as TGTGCCAGCAGCTTAAATGCAGGCCCCGGGCCCCAGCATTTT.

This clonotype was recorded many times. A read error may account for a junction end that differs from germline. V and J are TRBV7-2 and TRBJ2-3, with 8 nucleotides matching TRBD2. CDR3 length: 15 residues. Germline assignment: CDR1 SGHTA and CDR2 FQGNSA. CDR3 bases: TGTGCCAGCAGGTTAGCGGGGACACACACAGATACGCAGTATTTT. Translating gives CASRLAGTHTDTQYF. Full variable domain (remainder filled in from reference TRBV7-2 and TRBJ2-3): GAGVSQSPSNKVTEKGKDVELRCDPISGHTALYWYRQSLGQGLEFLIYFQGNSAPDKSGLPSDRFSAERTGGSVSTLTIQRTQQEDSAVYLCASRLAGTHTDTQYFGPGTRLTVL.

This clonotype has at least ten counts. The chain is built from TRBV7-2 and TRBJ2-1; D is unclear. The CDR3 length is 15 residues. Between the trimmed V and J ends, which lost 0 bases and 0 bases, there was a span of 6 bases. CDR1 and CDR2 (germline): SGHTA, FQGNSA. The DNA of the CDR3 is TGTGCCAGCAGCTTAGCCTTTTCCTCCTACAATGAGCAGTTCTTC. It codes for CASSLAFSSYNEQFF.

V is TRBV20-1 and J is TRBJ1-4, with D possibly TRBD1 on 5 matching bases. V was clipped by 2 bases and J by 7 bases, with 8 bases between them. Germline loops: CDR1 DFQATT, CDR2 SNEGSKA (reference sequence). CDR3 length: 12 amino acids. The CDR3 DNA is TGCAGTGCTAGACAGGGAGGTGAAAAACTGTTTTTT. It yields the protein CSARQGGEKLFF.

This clonotype has at least ten counts. The chain has TRBV7-2 and TRBJ2-1, with 8 bases aligning to TRBD2. The CDR3 covers 15 residues. V shed 6 bases and J 4 bases; nucleotides not matched to a gene: 8. From germline, CDR1 is SGHTA and CDR2 FQGNSA. CDR3 region: CASSTGGIKYNEQFF. CDR3 nucleotide sequence: TGTGCCAGCAGTACGGGGGGGATAAAGTACAATGAGCAGTTCTTC.

This clonotype was observed a few times. The chain carries TRBV7-6 and TRBJ2-7; D perhaps matches TRBD1 (6 bases). The V gene lost 1 base and the J gene lost 5 bases, with 15 bases spanning the gap. The CDR3 sequence is 15 residues long. Germline CDR1 is SGHVS and CDR2 is FNYEAQ. CDR3 sequence: CASSLEAGTTHEQYF. The CDR3, as DNA: TGTGCCAGCAGCTTAGAGGCAGGGACAACCCACGAGCAGTACTTC.

This clonotype was seen repeatedly, ten times or more. The chain joins TRBV7-6 to TRBJ2-5, with D perhaps matching TRBD1 (6 bases). Germline V gene data show CDR1 as SGHVS and CDR2 as FNYEAQ. This CDR3 has 12 residues. V gave up 4 bases and J gave up 7 bases, with 10 bases separating them. The CDR3 is CASSYRGGTQYF. CDR3 nucleotide sequence: TGTGCCAGCAGCTATAGAGGGGGGACCCAGTACTTC.

About this clonotype: It may be a read error: a sequence one base away is much more abundant. This sequence joins TRBV15 and TRBJ1-4, with D hard to call. Germline V CDR1 and CDR2: LNHNV, YYDKDF (reference sequence). The CDR3 is made up of 17 amino acids. The V and J ends lost 1 base and 1 base respectively, with 13 bases between them. For the CDR3, the DNA is TGTGCCACCAGCAGAGGAGGCAAGGATCTAACTAATGAAAAACTGTTTTTT. Residues: CATSRGGKDLTNEKLFF.

This clonotype was seen at least ten times. V usage is TRBV5-1 and J usage is TRBJ1-1, with a tentative D call TRBD1 (6 bases). Germline-derived CDR1 and CDR2 are SGHRS and YFSETQ. The CDR3 has 14 amino acids. The V and J ends lost 3 bases and 11 bases respectively, with 20 bases between them. Here the CDR3 reads CASSSAAGATRAFF. The CDR3, as DNA: TGCGCCAGCAGCTCCGCCGCGGGGGCCACGAGGGCTTTCTTT.

This clonotype came up many times. This chain joins TRBV6-2 or TRBV6-3 and TRBJ1-1, with D maybe TRBD1 (6 bases). This CDR3 is 15 amino acids long. From germline, CDR1 is MNHEY and CDR2 SVGEGT. Trimming stripped 6 bases from V and 7 bases from J, with 21 bases between. Here the CDR3 DNA reads TGTGCCAGCAGCCGATTCGGGGGGCCGGAGGATGAAGCTTTCTTT. It is translated as CASSRFGGPEDEAFF.

This clonotype was counted ten times or more. J is TRBJ1-6 and V is TRBV7-3, with a weak D call TRBD1 (6 bases). V lost 1 base and J 10 bases, leaving 14 bases between the germline ends. Per germline, CDR1 SGHTA and CDR2 FQGTGA. The CDR3 runs to 15 residues. The chain's CDR3 is CASSLRGALHSPLHF. CDR3 DNA sequence: TGTGCCAGCAGCTTAAGGGGGGCCCTACACTCACCCCTCCACTTT.

This clonotype came up many times. This chain uses TRBV5-5 with TRBJ2-7; perhaps D is TRBD1 or TRBD2 (6 bases each). CDR1 and CDR2 (germline): SGHKS, YYEKEE (reference sequence). Trimming removed 4 bases from V and 4 bases from J, with 12 bases in between. CDR3 length: 13 amino acids. The CDR3 reads CASSPRGGYEQYF. Written as DNA, the CDR3 is TGTGCCAGCAGCCCGAGAGGGGGGTACGAGCAGTACTTC.

The chain links TRBV7-2 to TRBJ2-7; possibly TRBD1 for D (6 bases). Trimming took 1 base from V and 3 from J, leaving 16 bases between them. CDR3 length: 16 amino acids. Germline V gene data show CDR1 as SGHTA and CDR2 as FQGNSA. Here the CDR3 reads CASSLEVSGRGYEQYF. CDR3 coding DNA: TGTGCCAGCAGCTTAGAAGTCTCGGGCAGGGGCTACGAGCAGTACTTC. The full variable domain, rest sourced from reference TRBV7-2 and TRBJ2-7, is GAGVSQSPSNKVTEKGKDVELRCDPISGHTALYWYRQSLGQGLEFLIYFQGNSAPDKSGLPSDRFSAERTGGSVSTLTIQRTQQEDSAVYLCASSLEVSGRGYEQYFGPGTRLTVT.

This clonotype was seen ten or more times. The chain combines TRBV14 with TRBJ2-3; the D is unclear. This CDR3 has 15 residues. Trimming stripped 1 base from V and 2 bases from J, with 10 bases between. Germline V gene sequence: CDR1 SGHDN, CDR2 FVKESK. The CDR3 here is CASSQVGRNTDTQYF. CDR3 bases: TGTGCCAGCAGCCAAGTTGGAAGGAACACAGATACGCAGTATTTT.

This clonotype was detected ten times or more. The chain couples TRBV20-1 to TRBJ2-1; D unclear. Germline V gives CDR1 DFQATT, CDR2 SNEGSKA (reference sequence). Trimming removed 5 bases at V and 6 bases at J, with 11 bases between. CDR3 size: 12 residues. The CDR3 loop reads CSAEVSSNEQFF. Written as DNA, the CDR3 is TGCAGTGCTGAGGTATCGAGCAATGAGCAGTTCTTC.

Ten or more counts support this clonotype. The V gene is TRBV7-2, the J gene TRBJ1-2, with D tentatively TRBD1 (6 bases). The CDR3 is made up of 15 amino acids. V lost 6 bases and J 1 base, leaving 15 bases between the germline ends. Per the germline V gene, CDR1 is SGHTA and CDR2 is FQGNSA. DNA for the CDR3: TGTGCCAGCAGGGGAGCAGGGGCCGATAACTATGGCTACACCTTC. Translated: CASRGAGADNYGYTF. Looking up the rest from reference TRBV7-2 and TRBJ1-2 gives the full variable domain: GAGVSQSPSNKVTEKGKDVELRCDPISGHTALYWYRQSLGQGLEFLIYFQGNSAPDKSGLPSDRFSAERTGGSVSTLTIQRTQQEDSAVYLCASRGAGADNYGYTFGSGTRLTVV.

This clonotype was seen many times. V and J are TRBV25-1 and TRBJ2-7; D possibly corresponds to TRBD1 (6 bases). Germline V gene sequence: CDR1 MGHDK, CDR2 SYGVNS. The CDR3 consists of 13 residues. The ends were cut back, 8 bases at V and 5 bases at J, with 16 bases in the middle. CDR3 region: CASHSLRGHEQYF. In DNA, the CDR3 is TGTGCCAGCCACAGTCTCAGGGGCCACGAGCAGTACTTC.

This clonotype occurred many times. The chain links TRBV15 to TRBJ1-1; D call uncertain. Germline V CDR1 and CDR2: LNHNV, YYDKDF (reference sequence). The CDR3 is made up of 14 amino acids. Trimming cost V 5 bases and J 4 bases, with 14 bases left between them. CDR3 sequence: CATSEPQLSTEAFF. The CDR3 DNA sequence: TGTGCCACCAGCGAGCCTCAGTTGTCCACTGAAGCTTTCTTT.

The table lists this clonotype with a few counts. The chain uses TRBV29-1 and TRBJ1-4, with 7 bases matching TRBD1. The CDR3 contains 13 residues. With 5 bases clipped from V and 2 bases from J, the junction kept 2 bases outside the gene matches. The germline V gene encodes CDR1 SQVTM and CDR2 ANQGSEA. CDR3 nucleotides: TGCAGCGTTCTACAGGGGACTAATGAAAAACTGTTTTTT. It codes for CSVLQGTNEKLFF. The variable domain in full, completed from reference TRBV29-1 and TRBJ1-4, reads SAVISQKPSRDICQRGTSLTIQCQVDSQVTMMFWYRQQPGQSLTLIATANQGSEATYESGFVIDKFPISRPNLTFSTLTVSNMSPEDSSIYLCSVLQGTNEKLFFGSGTQLSVL.

This clonotype has a count of ten or more. The V gene is TRBV5-6, the J gene TRBJ2-1, with TRBD1 matching 7 bases. This CDR3 spans 14 amino acids. With V trimmed by 4 bases and J by 4 bases, 5 bases remained unmatched. CDR1 and CDR2 (germline): SGHDT, YYEEEE. The CDR3 DNA reads as TGTGCCAGCAGCCCGGACAGGTTTTACAATGAGCAGTTCTTC. Its translation: CASSPDRFYNEQFF.

The chain combines TRBV2 with TRBJ2-1; 8 nucleotides line up with TRBD2. The CDR3 is 16 amino acids. CDR1 is SNHLY, CDR2 FYNNEI, per germline. J lost 4 bases, V lost 9 bases, and 14 bases had no gene match. In DNA, the CDR3 is TGTGCCAGTAACACCAGGCGTAGCGGGACTTACAATGAGCAGTTCTTC. The encoded protein is CASNTRRSGTYNEQFF.

This clonotype was observed many times. The rearrangement uses TRBV7-9 and TRBJ1-1; D gene uncertain. Per the germline V gene, CDR1 is SEHNR and CDR2 is FQNEAQ (reference sequence). With 5 bases removed from V and 4 bases from J, the gap between germline ends came to 8 bases. CDR3 length equals 12 residues. This CDR3 is CASSMSGTEAFF. The CDR3 DNA reads as TGTGCCAGCAGCATGAGTGGCACTGAAGCTTTCTTT.

The chain is built from TRBV29-1 and TRBJ1-1, with D uncertain. The V and J ends lost 3 bases and 1 base respectively, with 12 bases between them. This CDR3 is built from 14 residues. CDR1 is SQVTM, CDR2 ANQGSEA, per germline. Written as DNA, the CDR3 is TGCAGCGTTGATATGCATCGGGCGAACACTGAAGCTTTCTTT. Protein product: CSVDMHRANTEAFF.

Many counts were recorded for this clonotype. The chain recombines TRBV2 with TRBJ2-2; 8 nucleotides align to TRBD2. Germline V gene data show CDR1 as SNHLY and CDR2 as FYNNEI. The CDR3 has 16 residues. V was pared by 3 bases and J by 2 bases, with 5 bases of the junction left unmatched. CDR3 DNA sequence: TGTGCCAGCAGTGACACTACTAGCGGCAACACCGGGGAGCTGTTTTTT. It translates to CASSDTTSGNTGELFF. Together with reference TRBV2 and TRBJ2-2, the CDR3 gives the full variable domain: EPEVTQTPSHQVTQMGQEVILRCVPISNHLYFYWYRQILGQKVEFLVSFYNNEISEKSEIFDDQFSVERPDGSNFTLKIRSTKLEDSAMYFCASSDTTSGNTGELFFGEGSRLTVL.

This clonotype was counted ten times or more. V and J are TRBV9 and TRBJ1-2, with D unclear. The CDR3 length is 14 residues. Trimming pared 1 base from V and 4 bases from J, leaving 11 bases between. The germline V gene has CDR1 SGDLS and CDR2 YYNGEE. The CDR3: CASSVLEVGYGYTF. CDR3 bases: TGTGCCAGCAGCGTATTAGAGGTTGGCTATGGCTACACCTTC.

This clonotype was picked up many times. The chain links TRBV29-1 to TRBJ1-6; D perhaps matches TRBD1 (6 bases). The CDR3 extends over 11 amino acids. Trimming took 3 bases from V and 9 from J, leaving 6 bases between them. In germline, CDR1 is SQVTM, CDR2 ANQGSEA. The CDR3 sequence: CSVDRGSPLHF. As DNA, the CDR3 is TGCAGCGTTGACAGGGGTTCACCCCTCCACTTT.

V usage is TRBV5-1 and J usage is TRBJ2-2; D possibly corresponds to TRBD1 (6 bases). Germline V gene sequence: CDR1 SGHRS, CDR2 YFSETQ. The CDR3 contains 15 residues. The germline V and J ends were trimmed by 5 bases and 1 base, with 12 bases remaining between them. CDR3 sequence: CASSFDRLNTGELFF. The DNA of the CDR3 is TGCGCCAGCAGTTTTGACAGGCTGAACACCGGGGAGCTGTTTTTT.

This clonotype was observed at least ten times. The CDR3 nucleotides are TGCAGTGCTGAACCCGGGACAGGGCAATACGAGCAGTACTTC. Translated: CSAEPGTGQYEQYF. The chain is built from TRBV20-1 and TRBJ2-7; TRBD1 aligns across 9 bases. Germline V gives CDR1 DFQATT, CDR2 SNEGSKA (reference sequence). With 5 bases clipped from V and 4 bases from J, the junction kept 9 bases outside the gene matches. The CDR3 runs 14 residues.